This note documents a single T cell receptor (beta chain) sequence. Its specificity is not known. The libraries were made with immunoSEQ version 4 in survey mode. Genomic DNA was diluted to around 10 ng/uL, up to about 1 ug per sample. Repertoires were generated with immunoSEQ multiplex PCR, while TCRdb's copy carries only in-frame clones and drops some. The sample holds 48,000 or so clones; approximately 72% are singletons and the top ten take 3%. Trimming cost V 9 bases and J 7 bases, with 16 bases left between them. Germline V gene data show CDR1 as SNHLY and CDR2 as FYNNEI. The CDR3 loop spans 13 amino acids. This sample is drawn from a study of persistence of HIV-infected CD4 T cells. Overall study context: The sample holds CD4+ T cells responsive to CMV or HIV-1 Gag. Overall study findings and caveats: Rare CMV-responding cells carrying HIV-1 proviruses were not analyzed separately for TCR.

Cells were stimulated with CMV-infected fibroblast lysates at 8 to 10 ug/mL. Memory cells lacking CD40L and CD69 with high CD45RO were sorted. Inclusion required CMV-positive serology and CD4+ counts above 400 cells/uL. This specimen was CD4+ T cells sorted from PBMCs after approximately 19-hour stimulation, taken from a patient who received antiretroviral therapy. The chain couples TRBV2 to TRBJ2-4; the D gene is possibly TRBD1 (7 bases). This clonotype originated in an adult man with HIV who was CMV-seropositive. CDR3 DNA: TGTGCCAGTAGAGACAGGGCGGGGAACATTCAGTACTTC. Translating gives CASRDRAGNIQYF.